The 24 T cell receptor beta chains in this list originate from one sample, sequenced in a study of T cells after yellow fever vaccination. From the 5' RACE reads, TCRdb called clonotypes with MiXCR, one entry per CDR3 protein. The data show roughly 520,000 distinct CDR3 sequences, with 21% seen just once and about a sixth held by the top ten. Sequenced material: PBMCs, taken about 20 days after the first yellow fever vaccination. These receptors were obtained from a man aged 18 to 30 who received the YFV17D yellow fever vaccine.

The chain joins TRBV5-4 to TRBJ1-1; D uncertain. Germline-derived CDR1 and CDR2 are SGHNT and YYREEE (reference sequence). V was trimmed by 0 bases and J by 5 bases, leaving 14 bases between them. The CDR3 runs 15 residues. The CDR3 DNA follows: TGTGCCAGCAGCTTGGATGTAGAAGTGATAACTGAAGCTTTCTTT. Protein product: CASSLDVEVITEAFF.

The V call is TRBV12-3 or TRBV12-4, the J call TRBJ2-5; no definite D call. V dropped 3 bases and J dropped 3 bases, with 11 bases sitting between them. The CDR3 spans 14 residues. The DNA of the CDR3 is TGTGCCAGCAGTTTTTCGGAGTACGAAGAGACCCAGTACTTC. Translating gives CASSFSEYEETQYF.

J is TRBJ2-5 and V is TRBV7-9; D is ambiguous. Trimming left V 6 bases short and J 2 bases short, with 7 bases between. Germline lookup yields CDR1 SEHNR and CDR2 FQNEAQ (reference sequence). The CDR3 contains 12 residues. DNA for the CDR3: TGTGCCAGCAGAGAGCTACAAGAGACCCAGTACTTC. Its translation is CASRELQETQYF.

There are a few counts of this clonotype. This chain connects TRBV4-2 to TRBJ2-3; TRBD2 agrees at 8 bases. Per germline, CDR1 LGHNA and CDR2 YNFKEQ. This CDR3 is built from 14 residues. V gave up 1 base and J gave up 8 bases; unmatched junction bases: 5. CDR3 sequence reads: CASSQAGRGATQYF. The DNA of the CDR3 is TGTGCCAGCAGCCAAGCTGGGCGGGGGGCTACGCAGTATTTT.

Only a few counts were recorded for this clonotype. The genes are TRBV4-1 and TRBJ2-3, with 7 bases that match TRBD2. This CDR3 contains 16 residues. CDR1 is MGHRA and CDR2 is YSYEKL in the germline V gene. After removal of 2 bases from V and 2 bases from J, the junction contained 7 bases not matched to a gene. CDR3 bases: TGCGCCAGCAGCCAAATTTCGGCGGGGGACACAGATACGCAGTATTTT. Translation gives CASSQISAGDTDTQYF.

This sequence joins TRBV28 and TRBJ2-5; 13 nucleotides match TRBD2. CDR3 length: 18 amino acids. V lost 5 bases, J lost 5 bases, and 14 bases stayed unmatched. From germline, CDR1 is MDHEN and CDR2 SYDVKM. CDR3 DNA: TGTGCCAGCAGTCGGATCCCTCGGACTAGCGGGGGAAAGGAGACCCAGTACTTC. Translation: CASSRIPRTSGGKETQYF.

This clonotype appeared many times. V usage is TRBV20-1 and J usage is TRBJ2-1, with D possibly being TRBD2 (7 bases). This CDR3 spans 16 amino acids. The ends were cut back, 0 bases at V and 8 bases at J, with 20 bases in the middle. Germline V gene lookup returns CDR1 DFQATT and CDR2 SNEGSKA (reference sequence). Here the CDR3 DNA reads TGCAGTGCTAGAGAGGGGAGGGGGGTCTCCTGGGATGAGCAGTTCTTC. Translating it yields CSAREGRGVSWDEQFF.

This clonotype was picked up many times. The J gene is TRBJ2-1, the V gene TRBV4-3; the D gene could be TRBD1 or TRBD2 (5 bases each). The length of the CDR3 is 14 residues. Deletions cut 6 bases from V and 8 bases from J, with 17 bases between. Per the germline V gene, CDR1 is LGHNA and CDR2 is YSLEER. The CDR3 region is CASSAKGLGDEQFF. CDR3 in DNA: TGCGCCAGCAGTGCTAAAGGCCTGGGGGATGAGCAGTTCTTC.

The chain joins TRBV6-1 to TRBJ2-1; 12 bases are shared with TRBD1. The CDR3 is made up of 16 amino acids. With V trimmed by 6 bases and J by 3 bases, 6 bases remained unmatched. Germline V gene lookup returns CDR1 MNHNS and CDR2 SASEGT. For the CDR3, the DNA is TGTGCCAGCAGCAAGGGGACAGGGGGCCTCTACAATGAGCAGTTCTTC. Translated: CASSKGTGGLYNEQFF.

This clonotype was detected ten times or more. Relative to the germline gene, one junction end is altered; a read error may explain this. The chain employs TRBV5-1 and TRBJ2-3; 7 bases agree with TRBD1. Germline CDR1 SGHRS, CDR2 YFSETQ. This CDR3 spans 14 amino acids. Here the CDR3 reads CASSSTGGTDTQYF. For the CDR3, the DNA is TGTGCCAGCAGCTCAACAGGGGGCACAGATACGCAGTATTTT.

The chain carries TRBV4-3 and TRBJ2-1; TRBD1 is a possible D gene (7 bases). Looked up from germline, CDR1 is LGHNA and CDR2 is YSLEER. The ends were cut back, 2 bases at V and 2 bases at J, with 13 bases in the middle. The CDR3 contains 16 residues. CDR3 region: CASSQLTGRPYNEQFF. In DNA form, the CDR3 reads TGCGCCAGCAGCCAACTGACAGGGAGGCCCTACAATGAGCAGTTCTTC.

This clonotype occurred a few times. The gene calls are TRBV4-2 and TRBJ2-7; 8 bases align to TRBD2. Germline V CDR1 and CDR2: LGHNA, YNFKEQ. This CDR3 spans 18 amino acids. The trim removed 4 bases at V and 2 bases at J, leaving 16 bases unmatched. In nucleotides, the CDR3 is TGTGCCAGCAGCCCGCCGTTTTTGGCCGGGGGACTAGCCTACGAGCAGTACTTC. Protein product: CASSPPFLAGGLAYEQYF.

The chain joins TRBV6-5 to TRBJ2-7, with D uncertain. Trimming shortened V by 2 bases and J by 7 bases, and 12 bases separated the two germline ends. The CDR3 loop spans 13 amino acids. Germline V lookup: CDR1 MNHEY, CDR2 SVGAGI. CDR3 sequence: CASSYRFGSEQYF. For the CDR3, the DNA is TGTGCCAGCAGTTACAGGTTTGGCAGTGAGCAGTACTTC.

This clonotype occurred a few times. The V call is TRBV7-2, the J call TRBJ1-6, with D hard to call. The germline gives CDR1 SGHTA, CDR2 FQGNSA. This CDR3 contains 14 residues. Trimming pared 5 bases from V and 5 bases from J, leaving 10 bases between. The CDR3 DNA reads TGTGCCAGCAGCATTTACAGAGATAATTCACCCCTCCACTTT. Its translation is CASSIYRDNSPLHF. Supplemented by reference TRBV7-2 and TRBJ1-6, the full variable domain reads GAGVSQSPSNKVTEKGKDVELRCDPISGHTALYWYRQSLGQGLEFLIYFQGNSAPDKSGLPSDRFSAERTGGSVSTLTIQRTQQEDSAVYLCASSIYRDNSPLHFGNGTRLTVT.

The chain links TRBV9 to TRBJ2-3, with a tentative D call TRBD2 (5 bases). V shed 0 bases and J shed 4 bases, with 12 bases lying between them. Germline CDR1 SGDLS, CDR2 YYNGEE. The CDR3 spans 15 residues. CDR3: CASSVELGRSDTQYF. The CDR3 region has the DNA TGTGCCAGCAGCGTAGAACTAGGACGATCAGATACGCAGTATTTT.

The genes are TRBV20-1 and TRBJ2-3; D is undetermined. V was pared by 2 bases and J by 6 bases, with 9 bases between. The CDR3 sequence is 12 residues long. Germline loops: CDR1 DFQATT, CDR2 SNEGSKA (reference sequence). DNA for the CDR3: TGCAGTGCTAGAAAACCCGGGGATACGCAGTATTTT. Its protein is CSARKPGDTQYF.

The CDR3 coding sequence is TGTGCCACCCTAAATGCACCAGCGGGTTCACCCCTCCACTTT. Translating gives CATLNAPAGSPLHF. The gene calls are TRBV6-1 and TRBJ1-6; D gene unclear. V shed 10 bases and J shed 9 bases, with 19 bases lying between them. CDR1 is MNHNS, CDR2 SASEGT, per germline. CDR3 length equals 14 residues.

The V call is TRBV9, the J call TRBJ2-3; 8 nucleotides match TRBD2. The CDR3 runs 14 residues. J was trimmed by 6 bases and V by 6 bases; bases with no gene match: 9. The germline gives CDR1 SGDLS, CDR2 YYNGEE. The CDR3 protein is CASKPAAGADTQYF. DNA for the CDR3: TGTGCCAGCAAGCCCGCAGCGGGGGCCGATACGCAGTATTTT.

This chain connects TRBV7-2 to TRBJ1-1; maybe TRBD1 (5 bases). The ends were cut back, 5 bases at V and 11 bases at J, with 18 bases in the middle. In germline, CDR1 is SGHTA, CDR2 FQGNSA. This CDR3 spans 13 amino acids. In DNA, the CDR3 is TGTGCCAGCAGCCGCGGGGGTACAGGACGCGCTTTCTTT. This codes for CASSRGGTGRAFF. Based on the CDR3 plus reference TRBV7-2 and TRBJ1-1, the full variable domain is GAGVSQSPSNKVTEKGKDVELRCDPISGHTALYWYRQSLGQGLEFLIYFQGNSAPDKSGLPSDRFSAERTGGSVSTLTIQRTQQEDSAVYLCASSRGGTGRAFFGQGTRLTVV.

The V gene is TRBV30, the J gene TRBJ2-4; unclear D gene. This CDR3 spans 11 amino acids. V was clipped by 7 bases and J by 6 bases, with 10 bases between them. Germline CDR1 GTSNPN, CDR2 SVGIG (reference sequence). CDR3 sequence (DNA): TGTGCCTCCCGGGCAGGAAACATTCAGTACTTC. Protein: CASRAGNIQYF.

This clonotype was seen a few times. This chain joins TRBV5-5 and TRBJ2-1, with D maybe TRBD1 (5 bases). This CDR3 is 15 amino acids long. The V gene lost 1 base and the J gene lost 6 bases, with 14 bases spanning the gap. Looked up from germline, CDR1 is SGHKS and CDR2 is YYEKEE (reference sequence). CDR3 DNA sequence: TGTGCCAGCAGCTTGACTGGGCAGGGTGGCAATGAGCAGTTCTTC. Amino acid sequence: CASSLTGQGGNEQFF.

This chain links TRBV29-1 with TRBJ1-2, with 9 positions matching TRBD1. Unmatched junction bases numbered 5, after V lost 6 bases and J lost 6 bases. The CDR3 covers 12 residues. Per germline, CDR1 SQVTM and CDR2 ANQGSEA. CDR3: CSVWDRANGYTF. The CDR3 bases are TGCAGCGTCTGGGACAGGGCGAATGGCTACACCTTC.

This chain connects TRBV5-1 to TRBJ2-5, with a possible D match to TRBD1 (5 bases). Germline loops: CDR1 SGHRS, CDR2 YFSETQ. CDR3 length: 15 residues. V was clipped by 2 bases and J by 1 base, with 12 bases between them. The CDR3, as DNA: TGCGCCAGCAGCTTTCAGGGTACCCGCCAAGAGACCCAGTACTTC. This gives the protein CASSFQGTRQETQYF. The whole variable domain, remainder taken from reference TRBV5-1 and TRBJ2-5, is KAGVTQTPRYLIKTRGQQVTLSCSPISGHRSVSWYQQTPGQGLQFLFEYFSETQRNKGNFPGRFSGRQFSNSRSEMNVSTLELGDSALYLCASSFQGTRQETQYFGPGTRLLVL.

This clonotype has more than one count but fewer than ten. V usage is TRBV29-1 and J usage is TRBJ2-7, with 7 bases that match TRBD1. CDR1 and CDR2 from the germline V gene are SQVTM and ANQGSEA. There are 13 residues in the CDR3. V dropped 6 bases and J dropped 5; count of bases not matched to a gene: 10. The CDR3 DNA reads as TGCAGCGTACGAGAACAGGGGATGAACGAGCAGTACGTC. It translates to CSVREQGMNEQYV.